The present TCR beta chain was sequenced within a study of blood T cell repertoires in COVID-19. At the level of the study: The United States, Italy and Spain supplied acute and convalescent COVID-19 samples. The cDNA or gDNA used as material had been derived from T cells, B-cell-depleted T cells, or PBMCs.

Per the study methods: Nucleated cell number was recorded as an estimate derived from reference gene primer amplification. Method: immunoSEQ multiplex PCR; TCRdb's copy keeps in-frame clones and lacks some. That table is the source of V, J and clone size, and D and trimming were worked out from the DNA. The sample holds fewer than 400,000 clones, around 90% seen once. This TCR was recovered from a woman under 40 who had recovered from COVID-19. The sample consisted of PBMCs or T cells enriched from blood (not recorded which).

The CDR3 sequence is CASREQGVGTEAFF. The CDR3 DNA sequence: TGTGCCAGCAGAGAACAGGGGGTCGGCACTGAAGCTTTCTTT. J is TRBJ1-1 and V is TRBV6-4; the match to TRBD1 covers 8 bases. V gave up 6 bases and J gave up 4 bases; unmatched junction bases: 7. The CDR3 has 14 amino acids. The germline V gene encodes CDR1 MRHNA and CDR2 SNTAGT.